One T cell receptor (beta chain) is described in this entry. The antigen is not known. The sample is drawn from a study of T cells in Graves' hyperthyroidism and ophthalmopathy. General study findings and limits: From stable hyperthyroidism, ophthalmopathy was set apart by a 13 V-J model. The blood repertoire included most of the expanded thyroid clonotypes above 0.001.

With V trimmed by 4 bases and J by 4 bases, 5 bases remained unmatched. The germline gives CDR1 KGHDR, CDR2 SFDVKD. This CDR3 comprises 15 residues. Exclusion followed for patients with uncontrolled infection, other autoimmune disease, pregnancy or lactation. TCR beta CDR3 regions were amplified from RNA. Using the HTBI primer set, a first-round RT-PCR was run on the TCR CDR3. TCRdb re-called the multiplex PCR reads through MiXCR, storing one row per CDR3 protein. Among 500,000 to 650,000 distinct CDR3 sequences, about 46% were seen once, and the ten largest hold around 44%. The chain is built from TRBV24-1 and TRBJ1-2, with 10 bases that match TRBD1. This TCR was sampled from an adult woman with Graves' disease, either hyperthyroidism or ophthalmopathy (not recorded which). Specimen: peripheral blood or thyroid tissue (not recorded which). CDR3 loop: CATSERTGGSYGYTF. CDR3 in DNA: TGTGCCACCAGTGAAAGGACAGGGGGAAGCTATGGCTACACCTTC.